These 32 T cell receptor beta chains were all obtained from the same sample, sequenced in a study of shared clonotypes between healthy human individuals. Sequenced by immunoSEQ multiplex PCR; TCRdb stores in-frame clones only, minus some. The top ten hold approximately 0.12% of the sample, which has around 550,000 clones, 85% to 95% seen once. Naive CD8 cells lacked CD45RO and underwent positive selection for CCR7, leaving out terminally differentiated effector memory CD45RA+ cells. Sequenced sample: naive CD8+ T cells sorted from blood. Every receptor here comes from a woman aged 25-40 years in good health.

This chain connects TRBV9 to TRBJ1-1; D is undetermined. CDR1 SGDLS and CDR2 YYNGEE come from the germline V gene. The CDR3 has 11 residues. Trimming stripped 0 bases from V and 9 bases from J, with 6 bases between. This CDR3 reads CASSVVGQAFF. In DNA form, the CDR3 reads TGTGCCAGCAGCGTAGTCGGCCAAGCTTTCTTT.

The chain joins TRBV7-8 to TRBJ2-7; D ambiguous. The germline gives CDR1 SGHVS, CDR2 FQNEAQ. This CDR3 is built from 16 residues. Trimming shortened V by 0 bases and J by 2 bases, and 14 bases separated the two germline ends. Here the CDR3 reads CASSLALVAFPYEQYF. The CDR3 DNA reads TGTGCCAGCAGCTTAGCGCTGGTAGCTTTCCCCTACGAGCAGTACTTC.

The sample holds one count of this clone. The chain has TRBV7-9 and TRBJ2-1; D is possibly TRBD1 (6 bases). The germline CDR1 and CDR2 sequences are SEHNR and FQNEAQ (reference sequence). Trimming removed 3 bases from V and 5 bases from J, with 8 bases in between. This CDR3 contains 13 residues. In DNA form, the CDR3 reads TGTGCCAGCAGCTTGGACAGCCACAATGAGCAGTTCTTC. Its translation is CASSLDSHNEQFF.

The J gene is TRBJ1-4, the V gene TRBV28; 9 bases align to TRBD1. The V gene's germline CDR1 is MDHEN and CDR2 SYDVKM. The V and J ends lost 6 bases and 3 bases, in that order; junction bases with no gene match: 20. This CDR3 has 20 amino acids. CDR3 nucleotide sequence: TGTGCCAGCAGCCCCCGAAGAGGGACAGGGCGTCTAGTATCTAATGAAAAACTGTTTTTT. It is translated as CASSPRRGTGRLVSNEKLFF.

CDR3 in amino acids: CASSGSPSGRLDTQYF. The CDR3 bases are TGTGCCAGCAGCGGCTCCCCTAGCGGGAGATTAGATACGCAGTATTTT. V usage is TRBV9 and J usage is TRBJ2-3; 10 bases are a match to TRBD2. Germline loops: CDR1 SGDLS, CDR2 YYNGEE. The CDR3 extends over 16 amino acids. Germline trimming cut 3 bases from V and 5 bases from J; bases unmatched to any gene: 9.

A remark on this clone: Other DNA sequences in this sample translate to the same CDR3. The rearrangement links TRBV27 to TRBJ2-1, with D unclear. The CDR3 is made up of 13 amino acids. Looked up from germline, CDR1 is MNHEY and CDR2 is SMNVEV (reference sequence). Trimming cost V 6 bases and J 0 bases, with 6 bases left between them. In nucleotides, the CDR3 is TGTGCCAGCAGCCTGAGCTCCTACAATGAGCAGTTCTTC. This codes for CASSLSSYNEQFF.

This rearrangement joins TRBV6-1 to TRBJ2-3, with TRBD2 as a possible D gene (5 bases). Germline loops: CDR1 MNHNS, CDR2 SASEGT. The germline V and J ends were trimmed by 0 bases and 2 bases, with 18 bases remaining between them. This CDR3 comprises 18 residues. The CDR3 sequence is CASSEALRTEFPTDTQYF. CDR3 in DNA: TGTGCCAGCAGTGAAGCGCTTCGGACTGAGTTTCCCACAGATACGCAGTATTTT.

The chain joins TRBV2 to TRBJ2-7; no definite D call. This CDR3 is 11 amino acids long. CDR1 and CDR2 (germline): SNHLY, FYNNEI. With 7 bases removed from V and 1 base from J, the gap between germline ends came to 5 bases. The CDR3, as DNA: TGTGCCAGCACCTGGTCCTACGAGCAGTACTTC. It encodes CASTWSYEQYF.

This chain links TRBV2 with TRBJ2-7, with 12 nucleotides matching TRBD2. The CDR3 contains 15 residues. CDR1 is SNHLY, CDR2 FYNNEI, per germline. V lost 6 bases to trimming and J lost 0 bases; unmatched junction nucleotides: 3. The CDR3 here is CASRQTSGSSYEQYF. The CDR3 nucleotides are TGTGCCAGCAGACAGACTAGCGGGAGCTCCTACGAGCAGTACTTC.

The rearrangement joins TRBV10-3 to TRBJ2-1; no reliable D call. This CDR3 has 12 residues. Trimming pared 0 bases from V and 5 bases from J, leaving 2 bases between. Germline V gives CDR1 ENHRY, CDR2 SYGVKD. The CDR3 loop reads CAISESHNEQFF. The DNA for the CDR3 is TGTGCCATCAGTGAGTCACACAATGAGCAGTTCTTC.

J is TRBJ1-1 and V is TRBV6-6; D gene ambiguous. V was shortened by 6 bases and J by 5 bases, with 19 bases between the two germline ends. The CDR3 runs 15 residues. Germline assignment: CDR1 MNHNY and CDR2 SVGAGI (reference sequence). CDR3 DNA: TGTGCCAGCAGGTTCCTGGGAGAGGGTTGGACTGAAGCTTTCTTT. This codes for CASRFLGEGWTEAFF.

J is TRBJ1-5 and V is TRBV19; 8 nucleotides align to TRBD1. The CDR3 extends over 15 amino acids. Germline V gene lookup returns CDR1 LNHDA and CDR2 SQIVND (reference sequence). V was pared by 8 bases and J by 1 base, with 7 bases of the junction left unmatched. Here the CDR3 reads CASSDRDWSNQPQHF. The DNA for the CDR3 is TGTGCCAGTTCGGACAGGGATTGGAGCAATCAGCCCCAGCATTTT.

This clone was recorded a few times. The chain uses TRBV28 and TRBJ1-5; D might be TRBD1 (5 bases). Trimming shortened V by 5 bases and J by 7 bases, and 15 bases separated the two germline ends. Germline V gene lookup returns CDR1 MDHEN and CDR2 SYDVKM. CDR3 length equals 14 residues. Here the CDR3 DNA reads TGTGCCAGCAGTCATAAGGGGTTAGGGCAGCCCCAGCATTTT. Protein: CASSHKGLGQPQHF.

V usage is TRBV28 and J usage is TRBJ2-1; 10 bases map to TRBD1. Per the germline V gene, CDR1 is MDHEN and CDR2 is SYDVKM. The CDR3 is made up of 14 amino acids. J lost 8 bases, V lost 4 bases, and 5 bases had no gene match. As DNA, the CDR3 is TGTGCCAGCAGTTACCGGGACAGGGGTCATGAGCAGTTCTTC. Translation gives CASSYRDRGHEQFF.

The V and J genes are TRBV4-1 and TRBJ2-1; the D is unclear. CDR3 length equals 13 residues. Germline V gives CDR1 MGHRA, CDR2 YSYEKL. Trimming took off 1 base at V and 7 bases at J, with 8 bases between the two ends. The CDR3 reads CASSQARWNEQFF. The CDR3 bases are TGCGCCAGCAGCCAAGCCCGCTGGAATGAGCAGTTCTTC.

The sample holds one count of this clone. The gene calls are TRBV6-5 and TRBJ1-1; no definite D call. CDR3 length: 15 residues. CDR1 and CDR2 (germline): MNHEY, SVGAGI. The V and J ends lost 2 bases and 1 base respectively, with 11 bases between them. In DNA form, the CDR3 reads TGTGCCAGCAGTTACAGCTGGTCAGCGAACACTGAAGCTTTCTTT. Translation: CASSYSWSANTEAFF.

Notes on this clone: Other nucleotide sequences in the sample specify the same CDR3. The rearrangement uses TRBV27 and TRBJ2-7; D possibly corresponds to TRBD2 (5 bases). The V end was cut by 4 bases, the J end by 6 bases, with 13 bases between. The CDR3 contains 13 residues. The germline V gene has CDR1 MNHEY and CDR2 SMNVEV (reference sequence). The CDR3 is CASSSSGRAEQYF. Written as DNA, the CDR3 is TGTGCCAGCAGTTCCAGCGGAAGGGCCGAGCAGTACTTC.

The table lists this clone with a count of one. The chain uses TRBV5-6 and TRBJ2-3; TRBD1 agrees at 8 bases. This CDR3 contains 16 residues. The J segment lost 2 bases and the V segment lost 0 bases, leaving 5 bases of the junction unmatched. The germline gives CDR1 SGHDT, CDR2 YYEEEE. The DNA for the CDR3 is TGTGCCAGCAGCTTGGCGGGACAGGCGAACACAGATACGCAGTATTTT. It specifies CASSLAGQANTDTQYF.

Turning to this clone: Other DNA variants within this sample encode the same CDR3. The chain uses TRBV30 and TRBJ1-1; D remains ambiguous. V shed 0 bases and J shed 1 base, with 6 bases lying between them. Germline V gene lookup returns CDR1 GTSNPN and CDR2 SVGIG (reference sequence). This CDR3 spans 13 amino acids. The CDR3 DNA reads as TGTGCCTGGAGTGTTGGCAGGAACACTGAAGCTTTCTTT. Residues: CAWSVGRNTEAFF.

The chain carries TRBV5-4 and TRBJ2-1, with a tentative D call TRBD1 (5 bases). CDR1 and CDR2 (germline): SGHNT, YYREEE (reference sequence). V was pared by 4 bases and J by 7 bases, with 12 bases between. This CDR3 comprises 13 residues. CDR3 region: CASSQGSPNEQFF. CDR3 nucleotide sequence: TGTGCCAGCAGCCAGGGTTCCCCTAATGAGCAGTTCTTC.

J is TRBJ1-4 and V is TRBV5-4, with TRBD1 as a possible D gene (5 bases). Germline CDR1 and CDR2: SGHNT and YYREEE (reference sequence). The CDR3 is made up of 13 amino acids. The ends were cut back, 6 bases at V and 8 bases at J, with 14 bases in the middle. CDR3 residues: CASKPWDEEKLFF. The CDR3 DNA is TGTGCCAGCAAACCTTGGGACGAGGAAAAACTGTTTTTT.

The chain is built from TRBV19 and TRBJ2-2; possibly TRBD2 for D (5 bases). The V gene's germline CDR1 is LNHDA and CDR2 SQIVND (reference sequence). The CDR3 consists of 15 residues. The germline V and J ends were trimmed by 7 bases and 5 bases, with 17 bases remaining between them. Here the CDR3 reads CASNPSGWITGELFF. Written as DNA, the CDR3 is TGTGCCAGTAATCCATCGGGATGGATAACCGGGGAGCTGTTTTTT.

The chain joins TRBV27 to TRBJ2-3, with a possible D match to TRBD2 (5 bases). CDR1 MNHEY and CDR2 SMNVEV come from the germline V gene (reference sequence). This CDR3 comprises 14 residues. V lost 3 bases and J 0 bases, leaving 7 bases between the germline ends. CDR3 nucleotides: TGTGCCAGCAGTTTTAGAGGGAGCACAGATACGCAGTATTTT. Protein: CASSFRGSTDTQYF.

The rearrangement links TRBV19 to TRBJ1-1; TRBD1 aligns across 7 bases. Trimming removed 9 bases from V and 0 bases from J; junction bases left unmatched: 4. Per germline, CDR1 LNHDA and CDR2 SQIVND (reference sequence). CDR3 length: 13 residues. The CDR3 protein is CASSQGLNTEAFF. The CDR3 nucleotides are TGTGCCAGCTCACAGGGGTTGAACACTGAAGCTTTCTTT. Together with reference TRBV19 and TRBJ1-1, the CDR3 gives the full variable domain: DGGITQSPKYLFRKEGQNVTLSCEQNLNHDAMYWYRQDPGQGLRLIYYSQIVNDFQKGDIAEGYSVSREKKESFPLTVTSAQKNPTAFYLCASSQGLNTEAFFGQGTRLTVV.

The chain recombines TRBV7-2 with TRBJ2-7; D perhaps matches TRBD2 (5 bases). V lost 6 bases, J lost 4 bases, and 16 bases lay in between. Germline V gene lookup returns CDR1 SGHTA and CDR2 FQGNSA. This CDR3 has 14 residues. CDR3 bases: TGTGCCAGCAGTCCGAGCGGAGAATTTTACGAGCAGTACTTC. This sequence encodes CASSPSGEFYEQYF. The complete variable domain, with remaining parts taken from reference TRBV7-2 and TRBJ2-7, reads GAGVSQSPSNKVTEKGKDVELRCDPISGHTALYWYRQSLGQGLEFLIYFQGNSAPDKSGLPSDRFSAERTGGSVSTLTIQRTQQEDSAVYLCASSPSGEFYEQYFGPGTRLTVT.

The rearrangement links TRBV2 to TRBJ1-1; D ambiguous. V lost 5 bases and J lost 8, with 6 bases in between. Germline V gene lookup returns CDR1 SNHLY and CDR2 FYNNEI. The CDR3 extends over 10 amino acids. The CDR3 reads CASSWMEAFF. CDR3 in DNA: TGTGCCAGCAGTTGGATGGAAGCTTTCTTT.

The V and J genes are TRBV19 and TRBJ2-7; D perhaps matches TRBD1 (6 bases). The CDR3 runs 17 residues. Trimming removed 5 bases at V and 2 bases at J, with 22 bases between. Germline V lookup: CDR1 LNHDA, CDR2 SQIVND (reference sequence). CDR3 sequence: CASSSGGPLQGTYEQYF. Written as DNA, the CDR3 is TGTGCCAGTAGTTCCGGAGGACCCTTACAGGGCACCTACGAGCAGTACTTC. Filled out from reference TRBV19 and TRBJ2-7, the complete variable domain reads DGGITQSPKYLFRKEGQNVTLSCEQNLNHDAMYWYRQDPGQGLRLIYYSQIVNDFQKGDIAEGYSVSREKKESFPLTVTSAQKNPTAFYLCASSSGGPLQGTYEQYFGPGTRLTVT.

The genes are TRBV2 and TRBJ2-1; 7 bases align to TRBD2. The V gene end was trimmed by 1 base and the J gene end by 4 bases; junction bases not matched to a gene: 7. The CDR3 extends over 16 amino acids. Germline V CDR1 and CDR2: SNHLY, FYNNEI. CDR3 amino acids: CASSEELTSRYNEQFF. For the CDR3, the DNA is TGTGCCAGCAGTGAAGAATTGACTAGCAGATACAATGAGCAGTTCTTC.

The chain joins TRBV19 to TRBJ2-7; TRBD2 matches at 11 bases. Trimming at V came to 5 bases and at J to 3 bases, leaving 6 bases not matched to a gene. The CDR3 sequence is 15 residues long. Germline CDR1 is LNHDA and CDR2 is SQIVND (reference sequence). The CDR3 loop is CASSPLAGVFYEQYF. In DNA, the CDR3 is TGTGCCAGTAGTCCACTAGCGGGAGTATTCTACGAGCAGTACTTC.

The table lists this clone with a count of one. This chain links TRBV9 with TRBJ2-3; no reliable D call. V gave up 4 bases and J gave up 0 bases, with 6 bases separating them. Per the germline V gene, CDR1 is SGDLS and CDR2 is YYNGEE. The CDR3 is 13 amino acids. CDR3 residues: CASSQGSTDTQYF. The CDR3 DNA sequence: TGTGCCAGCAGCCAAGGTAGCACAGATACGCAGTATTTT.

This chain joins TRBV28 and TRBJ2-3; 7 bases are shared with TRBD2. The CDR3 runs to 14 residues. Germline V gene data show CDR1 as MDHEN and CDR2 as SYDVKM. Trimming at V came to 7 bases and at J to 1 base, leaving 5 bases not matched to a gene. CDR3 sequence reads: CASTLTSGTDTQYF. Here the CDR3 DNA reads TGTGCCAGCACCCTAACTAGCGGCACAGATACGCAGTATTTT.

V is TRBV27 and J is TRBJ2-7; 8 bases fit TRBD1. This CDR3 region has 14 residues. Germline trimming cut 2 bases from V and 13 bases from J; bases unmatched to any gene: 13. Germline V gives CDR1 MNHEY, CDR2 SMNVEV (reference sequence). The CDR3 DNA reads TGTGCCAGCAGTTTACCCGGACAGGGATGGGGTTTATACTTC. Its protein product is CASSLPGQGWGLYF.